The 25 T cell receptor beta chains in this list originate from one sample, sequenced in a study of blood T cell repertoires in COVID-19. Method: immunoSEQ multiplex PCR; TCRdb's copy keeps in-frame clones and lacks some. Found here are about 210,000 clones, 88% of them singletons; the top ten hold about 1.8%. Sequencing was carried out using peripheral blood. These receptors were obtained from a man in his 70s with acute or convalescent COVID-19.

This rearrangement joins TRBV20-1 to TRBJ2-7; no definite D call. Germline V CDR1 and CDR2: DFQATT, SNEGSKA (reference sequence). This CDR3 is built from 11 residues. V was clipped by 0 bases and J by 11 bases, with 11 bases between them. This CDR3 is CSARDGGREYF. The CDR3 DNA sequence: TGCAGTGCTAGAGATGGCGGCCGGGAGTACTTC.

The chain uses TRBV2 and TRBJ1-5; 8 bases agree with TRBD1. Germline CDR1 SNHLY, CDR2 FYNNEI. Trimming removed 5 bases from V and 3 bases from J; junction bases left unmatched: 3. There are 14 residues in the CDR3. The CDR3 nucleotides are TGTGCCAGCAGTATGGACAGGGACAATCAGCCCCAGCATTTT. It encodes CASSMDRDNQPQHF.

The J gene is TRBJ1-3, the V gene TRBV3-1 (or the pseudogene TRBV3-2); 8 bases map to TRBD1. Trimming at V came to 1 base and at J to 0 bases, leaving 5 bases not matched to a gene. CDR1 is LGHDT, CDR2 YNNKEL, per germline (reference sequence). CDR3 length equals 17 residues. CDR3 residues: CASSQGDRRSSGNTIYF. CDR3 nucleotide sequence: TGTGCCAGCAGCCAAGGGGACAGGCGTTCCTCTGGAAACACCATATATTTT.

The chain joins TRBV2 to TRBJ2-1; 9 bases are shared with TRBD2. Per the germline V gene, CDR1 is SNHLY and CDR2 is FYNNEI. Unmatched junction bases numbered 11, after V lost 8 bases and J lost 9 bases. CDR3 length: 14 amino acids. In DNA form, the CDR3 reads TGTGCCAGCTGGCCTAGCGGGAAGGGAGGTGAGCAGTTCTTC. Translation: CASWPSGKGGEQFF.

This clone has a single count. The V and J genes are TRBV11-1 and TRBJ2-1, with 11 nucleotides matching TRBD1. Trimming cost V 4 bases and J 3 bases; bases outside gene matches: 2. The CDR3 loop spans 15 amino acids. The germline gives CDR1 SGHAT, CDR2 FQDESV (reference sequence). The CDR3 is CASSSDRGLYNEQFF. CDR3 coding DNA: TGTGCCAGCAGCTCGGACAGGGGGCTCTACAATGAGCAGTTCTTC.

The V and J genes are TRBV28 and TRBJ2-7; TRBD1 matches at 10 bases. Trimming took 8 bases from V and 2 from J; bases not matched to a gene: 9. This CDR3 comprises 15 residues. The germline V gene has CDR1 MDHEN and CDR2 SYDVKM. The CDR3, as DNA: TGTGCCAGCTCTACACCGGGACAGGGGACCTACGAGCAGTACTTC. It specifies CASSTPGQGTYEQYF.

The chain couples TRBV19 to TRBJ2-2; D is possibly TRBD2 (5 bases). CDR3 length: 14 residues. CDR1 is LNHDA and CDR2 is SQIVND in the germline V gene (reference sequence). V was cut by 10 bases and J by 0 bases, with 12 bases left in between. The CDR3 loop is CATRGFTNTGELFF. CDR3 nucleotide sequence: TGTGCCACCCGAGGGTTTACGAACACCGGGGAGCTGTTTTTT.

The CDR3 reads CASSYSSGTGLNTEAFF. The CDR3 DNA is TGTGCCAGCAGTTACTCTTCCGGGACAGGGCTGAACACTGAAGCTTTCTTT. The chain recombines TRBV6-2 or TRBV6-3 with TRBJ1-1, with 9 bases fitting TRBD1. Germline V gives CDR1 MNHEY, CDR2 SVGEGT. Trimming at V came to 0 bases and at J to 0 bases, leaving 5 bases not matched to a gene. CDR3 length: 17 amino acids.

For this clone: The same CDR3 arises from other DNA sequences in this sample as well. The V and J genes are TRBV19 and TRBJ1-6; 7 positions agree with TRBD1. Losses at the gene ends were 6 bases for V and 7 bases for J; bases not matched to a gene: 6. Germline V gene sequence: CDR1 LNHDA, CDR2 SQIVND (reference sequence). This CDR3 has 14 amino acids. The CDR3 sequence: CASSLRDRNSPLHF. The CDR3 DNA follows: TGTGCCAGTAGCCTCCGGGACAGAAATTCACCCCTCCACTTT.

The CDR3 spells CASSLVSGGGAADTQYF. The CDR3, as DNA: TGTGCCAGCAGCTTAGTTAGCGGGGGAGGGGCGGCAGATACGCAGTATTTT. This chain uses TRBV7-2 with TRBJ2-3, with 9 nucleotides matching TRBD2. The junction had 9 bases not matched to a gene; V was cut back by 1 base and J by 4 bases. This CDR3 has 17 amino acids. Germline V gene data show CDR1 as SGHTA and CDR2 as FQGNSA.

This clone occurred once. The CDR3 coding sequence is TGTGCCAGCAGCGTATATAGCCGGGGGACGGGTGAAAAACTGTTTTTT. This translates into CASSVYSRGTGEKLFF. The chain has TRBV9 and TRBJ1-4; D is possibly TRBD1 (5 bases). This CDR3 has 16 amino acids. CDR1 SGDLS and CDR2 YYNGEE come from the germline V gene. V lost 1 base to trimming and J lost 7 bases, with 17 bases between them.

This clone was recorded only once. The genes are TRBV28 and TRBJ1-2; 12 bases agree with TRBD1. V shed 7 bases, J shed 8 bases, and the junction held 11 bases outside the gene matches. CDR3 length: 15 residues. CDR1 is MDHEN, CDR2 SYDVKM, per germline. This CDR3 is CASTFGTGGDRGYTF. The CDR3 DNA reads TGTGCCAGCACTTTTGGGACAGGGGGCGATAGGGGCTACACCTTC.

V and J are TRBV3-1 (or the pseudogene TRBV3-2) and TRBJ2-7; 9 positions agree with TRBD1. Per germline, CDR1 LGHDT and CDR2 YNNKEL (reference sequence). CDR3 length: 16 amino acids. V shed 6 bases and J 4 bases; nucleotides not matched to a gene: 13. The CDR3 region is CASSPGQGLGLYEQYF. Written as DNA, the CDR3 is TGTGCCAGCAGTCCCGGACAGGGGCTGGGGTTGTACGAGCAGTACTTC.

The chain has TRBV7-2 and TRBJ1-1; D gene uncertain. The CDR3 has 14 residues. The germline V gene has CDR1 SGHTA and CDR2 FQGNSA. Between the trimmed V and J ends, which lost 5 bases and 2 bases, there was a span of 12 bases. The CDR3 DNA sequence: TGTGCCAGCAGCCTTAGCTCAATAAACACTGAAGCTTTCTTT. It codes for CASSLSSINTEAFF.

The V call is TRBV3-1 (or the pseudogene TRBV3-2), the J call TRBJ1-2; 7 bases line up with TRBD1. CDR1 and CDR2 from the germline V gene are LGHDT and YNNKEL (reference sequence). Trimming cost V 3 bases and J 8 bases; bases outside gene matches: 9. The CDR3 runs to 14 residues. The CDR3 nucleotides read TGTGCCAGCAGCCATCCTGACAGGGCCCTAGGCTACACCTTC. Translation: CASSHPDRALGYTF.

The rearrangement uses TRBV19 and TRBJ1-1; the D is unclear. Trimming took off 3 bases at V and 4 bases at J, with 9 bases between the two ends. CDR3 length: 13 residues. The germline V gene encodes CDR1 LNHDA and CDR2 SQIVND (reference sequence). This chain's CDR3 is CASSMRSGTEAFF. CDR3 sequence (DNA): TGTGCCAGTAGTATGCGCTCCGGCACTGAAGCTTTCTTT.

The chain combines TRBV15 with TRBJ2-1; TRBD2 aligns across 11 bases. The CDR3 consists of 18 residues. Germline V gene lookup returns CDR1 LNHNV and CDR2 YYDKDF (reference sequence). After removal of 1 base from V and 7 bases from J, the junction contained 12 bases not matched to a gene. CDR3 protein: CATSRGTVAGGPKNEQFF. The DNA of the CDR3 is TGTGCCACCAGCAGAGGAACCGTAGCGGGAGGGCCGAAGAATGAGCAGTTCTTC. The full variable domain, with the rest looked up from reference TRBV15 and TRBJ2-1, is DAMVIQNPRYQVTQFGKPVTLSCSQTLNHNVMYWYQQKSSQAPKLLFHYYDKDFNNEADTPDNFQSRRPNTSFCFLDIRSPGLGDTAMYLCATSRGTVAGGPKNEQFFGPGTRLTVL.

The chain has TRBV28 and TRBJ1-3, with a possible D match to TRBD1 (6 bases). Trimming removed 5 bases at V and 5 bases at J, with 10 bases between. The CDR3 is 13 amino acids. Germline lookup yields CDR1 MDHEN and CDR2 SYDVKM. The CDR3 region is CASSPTGRNTIYF. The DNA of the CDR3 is TGTGCCAGCAGTCCGACAGGCCGAAACACCATATATTTT.

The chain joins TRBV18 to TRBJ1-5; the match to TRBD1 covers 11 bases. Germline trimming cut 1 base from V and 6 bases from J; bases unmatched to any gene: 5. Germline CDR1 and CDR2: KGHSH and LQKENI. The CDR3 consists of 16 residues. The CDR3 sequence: CASSPQGQGGGQPQHF. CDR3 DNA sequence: TGTGCCAGCTCACCACAGGGACAGGGGGGCGGTCAGCCCCAGCATTTT.

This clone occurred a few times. For the CDR3, the DNA is TGTGCCAGCAGCTTAGTTTGGTCGGGAGGCAAAGATACGCAGTATTTT. Amino acid sequence: CASSLVWSGGKDTQYF. The rearrangement joins TRBV11-2 to TRBJ2-3, with TRBD2 identical over 7 bases. The CDR3 consists of 16 residues. Per the germline V gene, CDR1 is SGHAT and CDR2 is FQNNGV. Trimming removed 1 base from V and 5 bases from J; junction bases left unmatched: 9. The entire variable domain, with the rest obtained from reference TRBV11-2 and TRBJ2-3, is as follows: EAGVAQSPRYKIIEKRQSVAFWCNPISGHATLYWYQQILGQGPKLLIQFQNNGVVDDSQLPKDRFSAERLKGVDSTLKIQPAKLEDSAVYLCASSLVWSGGKDTQYFGPGTRLTVL.

CDR3 nucleotides: TGTGCCAGCAGTTACGGAACAGCGACGCGGGGAGGCTACACCTTC. Its translation: CASSYGTATRGGYTF. The chain joins TRBV6-6 to TRBJ1-2; D not certain. Germline CDR1 MNHNY, CDR2 SVGAGI (reference sequence). V lost 2 bases to trimming and J lost 8 bases, with 18 bases between them. This CDR3 has 15 residues.

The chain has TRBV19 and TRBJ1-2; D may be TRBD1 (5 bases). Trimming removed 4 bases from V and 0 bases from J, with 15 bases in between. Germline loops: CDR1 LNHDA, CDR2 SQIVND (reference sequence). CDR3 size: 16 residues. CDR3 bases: TGTGCCAGTAGTAACACCAAGGGGAACGCTAACTATGGCTACACCTTC. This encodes CASSNTKGNANYGYTF.

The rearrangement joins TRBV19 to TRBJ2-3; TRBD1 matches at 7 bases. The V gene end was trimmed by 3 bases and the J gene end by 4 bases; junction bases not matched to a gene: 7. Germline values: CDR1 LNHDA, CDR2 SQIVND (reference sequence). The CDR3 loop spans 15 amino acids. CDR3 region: CASSMDRSAADTQYF. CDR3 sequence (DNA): TGTGCCAGTAGTATGGACAGGTCAGCGGCAGATACGCAGTATTTT.

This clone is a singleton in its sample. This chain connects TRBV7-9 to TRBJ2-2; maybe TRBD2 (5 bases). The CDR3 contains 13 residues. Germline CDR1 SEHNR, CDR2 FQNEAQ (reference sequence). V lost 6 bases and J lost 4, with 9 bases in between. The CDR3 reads CASRGEGTGELFF. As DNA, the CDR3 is TGTGCCAGCAGGGGAGAGGGCACCGGGGAGCTGTTTTTT.

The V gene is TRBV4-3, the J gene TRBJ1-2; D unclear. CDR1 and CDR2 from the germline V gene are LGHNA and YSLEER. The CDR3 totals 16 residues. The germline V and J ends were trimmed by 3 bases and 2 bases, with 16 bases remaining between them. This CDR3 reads CASSHHSTPKNYGYTF. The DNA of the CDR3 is TGCGCCAGCAGCCATCATTCGACACCGAAGAACTATGGCTACACCTTC.